These T cell receptor beta chains were read from a single sample in a study of technical replicates of blood from a handful of donors. Repertoires were generated with immunoSEQ multiplex PCR, while TCRdb's copy carries only in-frame clones and drops some. The sample shows some 79,000 clones, 85% to 95% of them seen only once. The sequenced material came from T cells isolated from PBMCs. These receptors were obtained from a human donor in good health. CDR3s include the opening cysteine and the closing phenylalanine or tryptophan. D genes are given only for firm matches. Clone size is shown for a subset of rows, as once, few, many or a class of expanded clone.

J gene	D gene	clone size	V gene	CDR3 DNA	CDR3 protein
TRBJ2-3	NA	NA	TRBV5-1	TGCGCCAGCAGCTTAGTCAGGCCCCCAGATACGCAGTATTTT	CASSLVRPPDTQYF
TRBJ2-7	TRBD2	NA	TRBV5-4	TGTGCCAGCAGCTTGGGTACGCGGGAGATGGGGTACGAGCAGTACTTC	CASSLGTREMGYEQYF
TRBJ1-2	NA	NA	TRBV7-9	TGTGCCAGCGCAAGAGGAGGAAACTATGGCTACACCTTC	CASARGGNYGYTF
TRBJ1-2	NA	NA	TRBV4-1	TGCGCCAGCAGCTCCTATCTAGGGGGACGAAGCGGCTACACCTTC	CASSSYLGGRSGYTF
TRBJ1-4	TRBD1	NA	TRBV5-1	TGCGCCAGCAGCTCCGGGACAGGGGTAGATGAAAAACTGTTTTTT	CASSSGTGVDEKLFF
TRBJ2-3	TRBD2	NA	TRBV5-1	TGCGCCAGCAGCTTGGGGGTAGCGGGAGGAGATACGCAGTATTTT	CASSLGVAGGDTQYF
TRBJ2-7	NA	NA	TRBV6-1	TGTGCCAGCAGTGAACCCGGCGGGGCTACCTCCTACGAGCAGTACTTC	CASSEPGGATSYEQYF
TRBJ1-5	NA	NA	TRBV28	TGTGCCAGCAGCCGGACAGTCAATCAGCCCCAGCATTTT	CASSRTVNQPQHF
TRBJ2-7	TRBD2	few	TRBV18	TGTGCCAGCTCACCGCCGGGGGGGGCGTCGAACGAGCAGTACTTC	CASSPPGGASNEQYF
TRBJ2-5	TRBD2	NA	TRBV27	TGTGCCAGCAGTTTAGCTCGGACTAGCGGGGGGGCGCAAGAGACCCAGTACTTC	CASSLARTSGGAQETQYF
TRBJ2-7	TRBD2	NA	TRBV19	TGTGCCAGTAGTAGGACCGGGACTAGTAACTACGAGCAGTACTTC	CASSRTGTSNYEQYF
TRBJ1-1	NA	NA	TRBV27	TGTGCCAGCAGTTTATCGTCCGGACAGCCAGTTGAAGCTTTCTTT	CASSLSSGQPVEAFF
TRBJ2-5	TRBD2	NA	TRBV6-1	TGTGCCAGCAGCCACCGGGGGGGAGAGGAAGAGACCCAGTACTTC	CASSHRGGEEETQYF
TRBJ2-5	NA	NA	TRBV4-2	TGTGCCAGCAGCCTCGGGACTCCCTCCCAAGAGACCCAGTACTTC	CASSLGTPSQETQYF
TRBJ1-5	TRBD1	NA	TRBV28	TGTGCCAGCAACAGGGGCGGGAATCAGCCCCAGCATTTT	CASNRGGNQPQHF
TRBJ1-5	TRBD1	NA	TRBV2	TGTGCCAGCACTTGGGACAGACAGAGCAATCAGCCCCAGCATTTT	CASTWDRQSNQPQHF
TRBJ2-1	TRBD2	NA	TRBV29-1	TGCAGCGTTGCTGGGAGCGGGAGGGCCGGAGAGCAGTTCTTC	CSVAGSGRAGEQFF
TRBJ1-1	NA	few	TRBV19	TGTGCCAGTAGCGGATCCGGGCGGGGCACTGAAGCTTTCTTT	CASSGSGRGTEAFF
TRBJ1-1	NA	NA	TRBV10-3	TGTGCCATCAGTGATTGGGAGCGGGAAATCACTGAAGCTTTCTTT	CAISDWEREITEAFF
TRBJ1-3	NA	NA	TRBV9	TGTGCCAGCAGCGTAGAGCAAAGTGGAAACACCATATATTTT	CASSVEQSGNTIYF
TRBJ2-3	NA	NA	TRBV11-2	TGTGCCAGCAGCTTCCGCGAAGACTGGCTGGGAGTGAATTTT	CASSFREDWLGVNF